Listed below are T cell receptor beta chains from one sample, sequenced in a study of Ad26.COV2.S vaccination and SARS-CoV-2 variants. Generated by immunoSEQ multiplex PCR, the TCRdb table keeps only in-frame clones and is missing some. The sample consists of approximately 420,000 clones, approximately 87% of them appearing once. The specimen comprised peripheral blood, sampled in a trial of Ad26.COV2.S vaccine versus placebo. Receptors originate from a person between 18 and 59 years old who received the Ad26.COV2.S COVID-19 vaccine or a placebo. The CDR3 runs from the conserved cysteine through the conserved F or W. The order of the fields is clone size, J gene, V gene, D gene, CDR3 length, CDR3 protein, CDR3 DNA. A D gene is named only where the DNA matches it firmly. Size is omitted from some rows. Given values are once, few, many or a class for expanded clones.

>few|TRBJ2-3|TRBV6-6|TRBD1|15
CASSSGTASTDTQYF
TGTGCCAGCAGTTCCGGGACAGCCTCCACAGATACGCAGTATTTT
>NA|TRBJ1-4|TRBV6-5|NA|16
CASSYTADQGREKLFF
TGTGCCAGCAGTTACACAGCGGACCAAGGGCGTGAAAAACTGTTTTTT
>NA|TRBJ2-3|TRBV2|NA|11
CASKVRDTQYF
TGTGCCAGCAAAGTGCGGGATACGCAGTATTTT
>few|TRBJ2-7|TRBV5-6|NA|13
CASRVLEGYEQYF
TGTGCCAGCAGAGTTTTGGAGGGATACGAGCAGTACTTC
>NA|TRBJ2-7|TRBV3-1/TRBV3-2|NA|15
CASSRAGVRRGEQYF
TGTGCCAGCAGCCGGGCAGGGGTTCGTAGGGGCGAGCAGTACTTC
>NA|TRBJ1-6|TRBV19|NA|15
CASSADRPINSPLHF
TGTGCCAGTAGTGCCGACAGGCCTATCAATTCACCCCTCCACTTT
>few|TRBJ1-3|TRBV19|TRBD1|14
CASSSDRAGNTIYF
TGTGCCAGTAGCTCGGACAGGGCAGGAAACACCATATATTTT
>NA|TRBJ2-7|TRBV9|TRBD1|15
CASSVSGTGDPEQYF
TGTGCCAGCAGCGTCTCCGGAACAGGGGATCCCGAGCAGTACTTC
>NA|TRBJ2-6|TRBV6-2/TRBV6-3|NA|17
CASSYSGPQSGANVLTF
TGTGCCAGCAGTTACTCGGGGCCGCAGTCTGGGGCCAACGTCCTGACTTTC
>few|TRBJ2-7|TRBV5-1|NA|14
CASSFRVLGNEQYF
TGCGCCAGCAGCTTCAGGGTTCTTGGGAACGAGCAGTACTTC
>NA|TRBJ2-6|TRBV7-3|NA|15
CASSSTSSGANVLTF
TGTGCCAGCAGCTCGACTAGCTCTGGGGCCAACGTCCTGACTTTC
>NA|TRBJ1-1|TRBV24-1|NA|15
CATSGTGDPNTEAFF
TGTGCCACCAGTGGGACCGGAGATCCGAACACTGAAGCTTTCTTT
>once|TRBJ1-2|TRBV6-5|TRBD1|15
CASSNGTGGFYGYTF
TGTGCCAGCAGTAACGGGACAGGGGGTTTCTATGGCTACACCTTC
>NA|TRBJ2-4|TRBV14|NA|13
CASSQDRTGLQYF
TGTGCCAGCAGCCAAGACAGAACCGGTCTTCAGTACTTC
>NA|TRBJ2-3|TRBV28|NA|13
CASSLSTPDTQYF
TGTGCCAGCAGTTTATCTACTCCGGATACGCAGTATTTT
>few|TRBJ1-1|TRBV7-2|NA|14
CASSLGASGGEAFF
TGTGCCAGCAGCTTAGGTGCCTCAGGTGGTGAAGCTTTCTTT
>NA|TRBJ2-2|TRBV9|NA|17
CASSVEEGGPNTGELFF
TGTGCCAGCAGCGTAGAGGAGGGCGGCCCGAACACCGGGGAGCTGTTTTTT
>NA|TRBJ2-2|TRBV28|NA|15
CASSTGTPNTGELFF
TGTGCCAGCAGTACCGGGACACCGAACACCGGGGAGCTGTTTTTT
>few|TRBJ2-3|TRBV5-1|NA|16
CASSLHLSGNTDTQYF
TGCGCCAGCAGCCTCCACCTCAGCGGAAACACAGATACGCAGTATTTT
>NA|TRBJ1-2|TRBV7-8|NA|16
CASSLSSSGNPYGYTF
TGTGCCAGCAGCTTATCTTCCTCAGGCAATCCCTATGGCTACACCTTC
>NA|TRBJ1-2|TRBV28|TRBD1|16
CASRQTPGGSNYGYTF
TGTGCCAGCAGGCAAACCCCAGGGGGGTCTAACTATGGCTACACCTTC
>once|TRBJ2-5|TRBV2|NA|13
CASTWGTQETQYF
TGTGCCAGCACCTGGGGGACACAAGAGACCCAGTACTTC
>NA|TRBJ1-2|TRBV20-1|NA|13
CSASTDRGYGYTF
TGCAGTGCTAGTACCGACAGAGGCTATGGCTACACCTTC
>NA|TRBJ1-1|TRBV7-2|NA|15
CASSLVVGPNTEAFF
TGTGCCAGCAGCTTAGTAGTCGGTCCGAACACTGAAGCTTTCTTT
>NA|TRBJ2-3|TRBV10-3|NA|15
CAISGGGTGPDTQYF
TGTGCCATCAGTGGAGGGGGAACAGGGCCAGATACGCAGTATTTT
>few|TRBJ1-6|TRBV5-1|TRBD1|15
CASSPRTGDNSPLHF
TGCGCCAGCAGCCCGAGGACAGGGGATAATTCACCCCTCCACTTT
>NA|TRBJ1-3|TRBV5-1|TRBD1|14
CASSLGQGGNTIYF
TGCGCCAGCAGCTTGGGACAGGGAGGAAACACCATATATTTT
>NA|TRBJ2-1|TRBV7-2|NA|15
CASSWAPGPLNEQFF
TGTGCCAGCAGCTGGGCTCCGGGACCCCTCAATGAGCAGTTCTTC
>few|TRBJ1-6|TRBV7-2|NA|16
CASSLVRSSYNSPLHF
TGTGCCAGCAGCTTAGTCAGGAGCTCCTATAATTCACCCCTCCACTTT
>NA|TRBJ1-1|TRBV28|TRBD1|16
CASSILRSPGTGEAFF
TGTGCCAGCAGTATTCTCCGTAGTCCCGGGACAGGTGAAGCTTTCTTT
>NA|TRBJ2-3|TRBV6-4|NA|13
CASRPSGVDTQYF
TGTGCCAGCAGGCCCTCAGGGGTAGATACGCAGTATTTT
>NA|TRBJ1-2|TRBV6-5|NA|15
CASSPRTSSGYGYTF
TGTGCCAGCAGTCCCCGGACATCATCGGGGTATGGCTACACCTTC
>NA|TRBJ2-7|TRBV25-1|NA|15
CASSTPNMFSYEQYF
TGTGCCAGCAGTACCCCAAACATGTTCTCCTACGAGCAGTACTTC
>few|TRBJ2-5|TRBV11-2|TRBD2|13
CASSAGGGETQYF
TGTGCCAGCAGCGCCGGGGGGGGAGAGACCCAGTACTTC
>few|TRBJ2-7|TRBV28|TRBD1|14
CASSFRQGTYEQYF
TGTGCCAGCAGTTTCCGACAGGGGACCTACGAGCAGTACTTC
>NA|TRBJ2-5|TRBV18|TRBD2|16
CASSPLAGGAQETQYF
TGTGCCAGCTCACCACTAGCGGGGGGTGCCCAAGAGACCCAGTACTTC
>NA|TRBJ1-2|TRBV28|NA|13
CASSPGGYVGYTF
TGTGCCAGCAGTCCGGGCGGGTATGTCGGCTACACCTTC
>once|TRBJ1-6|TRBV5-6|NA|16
CASSQGRGRYNSPLHF
TGTGCCAGCAGCCAGGGCCGGGGACGGTATAATTCACCCCTCCACTTT
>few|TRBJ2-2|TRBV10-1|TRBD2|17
CASSPNGLAGDTGELFF
TGCGCCAGCAGCCCAAATGGACTAGCGGGAGACACCGGGGAGCTGTTTTTT
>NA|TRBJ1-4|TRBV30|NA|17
CAWTPLGGIGTNEKLFF
TGTGCCTGGACCCCCTTGGGGGGGATCGGAACTAATGAAAAACTGTTTTTT
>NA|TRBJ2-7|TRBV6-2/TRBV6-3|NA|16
CASSYELTVITYEQYF
TGTGCCAGCAGTTACGAACTAACGGTGATTACCTACGAGCAGTACTTC
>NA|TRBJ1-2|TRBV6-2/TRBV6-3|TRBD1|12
CASSRDSYGYTF
TGTGCCAGCAGCCGGGACAGCTATGGCTACACCTTC
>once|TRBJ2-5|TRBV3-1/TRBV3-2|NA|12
CASSHTPETQYF
TGTGCCAGCAGCCACACGCCGGAGACCCAGTACTTC
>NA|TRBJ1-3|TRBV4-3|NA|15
CASSQDWDSGNTIYF
TGCGCCAGCAGCCAAGACTGGGACTCTGGAAACACCATATATTTT
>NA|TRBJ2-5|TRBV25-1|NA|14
CASSYGAIQETQYF
TGTGCCAGCTCTTACGGGGCAATACAAGAGACCCAGTACTTC
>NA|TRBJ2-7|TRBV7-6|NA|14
CASSLGEWAYEQYF
TGTGCCAGCAGCTTAGGGGAGTGGGCCTACGAGCAGTACTTC
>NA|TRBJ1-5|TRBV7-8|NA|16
CASSSSATPLDRPQHF
TGTGCCAGCAGCTCGAGTGCGACACCGCTCGATCGGCCCCAGCATTTT
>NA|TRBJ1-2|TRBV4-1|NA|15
CASSQERVLFYGYTF
TGCGCCAGCAGCCAAGAACGCGTGCTGTTCTATGGCTACACCTTC
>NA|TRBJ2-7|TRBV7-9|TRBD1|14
CASSSRDRGLEQYF
TGTGCCAGCAGTAGCCGGGACAGGGGGCTCGAGCAGTACTTC
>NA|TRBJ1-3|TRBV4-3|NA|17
CASSQEMYLEPGNTIYF
TGCGCCAGCAGCCAAGAGATGTACCTGGAGCCTGGAAACACCATATATTTT
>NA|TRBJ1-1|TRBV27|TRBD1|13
CASSLWPGAGGFF
TGTGCCAGCAGTTTATGGCCAGGGGCAGGGGGTTTCTTT
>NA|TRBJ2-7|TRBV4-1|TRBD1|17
CASSQDQMTGTSYEQYF
TGCGCCAGCAGCCAAGATCAGATGACAGGGACCTCCTACGAGCAGTACTTC
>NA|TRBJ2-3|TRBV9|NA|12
CASSVEPHTQYF
TGTGCCAGCAGCGTAGAGCCCCATACGCAGTATTTT
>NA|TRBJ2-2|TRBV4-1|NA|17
CASSPLGAGANTGELFF
TGCGCCAGCAGCCCCTTGGGGGCAGGGGCGAACACCGGGGAGCTGTTTTTT
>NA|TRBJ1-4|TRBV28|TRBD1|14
CASGTGPTNEKLFF
TGTGCCAGCGGGACAGGGCCCACTAATGAAAAACTGTTTTTT
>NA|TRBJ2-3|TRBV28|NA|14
CASSKKGGTDTQYF
TGTGCCAGCAGTAAGAAGGGAGGCACAGATACGCAGTATTTT